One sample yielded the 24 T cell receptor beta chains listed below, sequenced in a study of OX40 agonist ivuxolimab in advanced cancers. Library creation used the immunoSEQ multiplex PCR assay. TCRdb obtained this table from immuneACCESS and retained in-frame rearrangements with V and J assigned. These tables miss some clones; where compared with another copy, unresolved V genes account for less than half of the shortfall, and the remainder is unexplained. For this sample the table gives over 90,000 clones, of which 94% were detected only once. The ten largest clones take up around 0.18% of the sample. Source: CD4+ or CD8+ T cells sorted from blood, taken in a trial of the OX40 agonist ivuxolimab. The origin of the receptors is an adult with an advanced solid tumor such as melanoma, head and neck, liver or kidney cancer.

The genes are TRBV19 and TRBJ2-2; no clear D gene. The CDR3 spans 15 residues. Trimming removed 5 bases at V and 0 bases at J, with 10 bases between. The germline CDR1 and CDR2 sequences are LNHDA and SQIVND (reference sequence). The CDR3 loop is CASSGVWSNTGELFF. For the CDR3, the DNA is TGTGCCAGTAGTGGAGTTTGGTCGAACACCGGGGAGCTGTTTTTT.

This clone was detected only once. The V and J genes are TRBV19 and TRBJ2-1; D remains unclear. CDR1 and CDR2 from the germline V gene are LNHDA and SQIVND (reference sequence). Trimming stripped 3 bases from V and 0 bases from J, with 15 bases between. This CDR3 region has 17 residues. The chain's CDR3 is CASSMVWQTSSYNEQFF. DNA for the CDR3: TGTGCCAGTAGTATGGTTTGGCAGACCAGCTCCTACAATGAGCAGTTCTTC.

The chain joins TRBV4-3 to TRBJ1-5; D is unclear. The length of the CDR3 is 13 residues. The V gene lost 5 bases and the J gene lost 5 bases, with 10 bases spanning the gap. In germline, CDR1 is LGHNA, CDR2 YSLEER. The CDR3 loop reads CASSGNRYQPQHF. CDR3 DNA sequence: TGCGCCAGCAGCGGCAACAGATATCAGCCCCAGCATTTT.

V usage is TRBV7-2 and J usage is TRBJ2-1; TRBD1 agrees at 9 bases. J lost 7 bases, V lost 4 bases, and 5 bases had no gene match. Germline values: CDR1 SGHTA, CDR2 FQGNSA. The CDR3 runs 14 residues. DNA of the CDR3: TGTGCCAGCAGCTCAAAGACAGGGGGGAATGAGCAGTTCTTC. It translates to CASSSKTGGNEQFF.

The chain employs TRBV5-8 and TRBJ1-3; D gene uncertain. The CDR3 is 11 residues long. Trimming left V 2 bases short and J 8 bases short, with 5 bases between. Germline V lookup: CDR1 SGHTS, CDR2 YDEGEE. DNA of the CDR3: TGTGCCAGCAGCTTCGGACACACCATATATTTT. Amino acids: CASSFGHTIYF.

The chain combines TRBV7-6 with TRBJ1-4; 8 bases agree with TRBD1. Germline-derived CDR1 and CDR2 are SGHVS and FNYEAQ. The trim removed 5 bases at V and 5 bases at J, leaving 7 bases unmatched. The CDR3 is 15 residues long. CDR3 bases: TGTGCCAGCAGCGCGCGGACAGGGTCGAATGAAAAACTGTTTTTT. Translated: CASSARTGSNEKLFF.

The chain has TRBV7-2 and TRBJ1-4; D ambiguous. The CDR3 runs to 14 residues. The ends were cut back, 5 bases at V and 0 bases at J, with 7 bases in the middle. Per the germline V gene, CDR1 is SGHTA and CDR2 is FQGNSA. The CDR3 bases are TGTGCCAGCAGCCCACATACAACTAATGAAAAACTGTTTTTT. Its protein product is CASSPHTTNEKLFF.

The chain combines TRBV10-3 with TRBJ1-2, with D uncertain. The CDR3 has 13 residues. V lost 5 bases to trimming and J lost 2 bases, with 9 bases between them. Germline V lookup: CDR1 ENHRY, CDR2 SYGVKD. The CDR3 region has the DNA TGTGCCATCAGTTACGACCAGAACTATGGCTACACCTTC. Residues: CAISYDQNYGYTF.

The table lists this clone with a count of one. The DNA for the CDR3 is TGTGCCAGCAGCTTAAGAGGGACCCAGTACTTC. It encodes CASSLRGTQYF. This chain uses TRBV7-8 with TRBJ2-5; the D is unclear. Per the germline V gene, CDR1 is SGHVS and CDR2 is FQNEAQ. V was clipped by 2 bases and J by 7 bases, with 5 bases between them. The CDR3 has 11 residues.

This CDR3 is CASSPGQNQPQHF. The CDR3, as DNA: TGTGCCAGCTCCCCCGGACAGAACCAGCCCCAGCATTTT. V gene TRBV18 combines with J gene TRBJ1-5; D is perhaps TRBD1 (6 bases). The CDR3 sequence is 13 residues long. CDR1 is KGHSH, CDR2 LQKENI, per germline. V lost 6 bases, J lost 7 bases, and 13 bases lay in between.

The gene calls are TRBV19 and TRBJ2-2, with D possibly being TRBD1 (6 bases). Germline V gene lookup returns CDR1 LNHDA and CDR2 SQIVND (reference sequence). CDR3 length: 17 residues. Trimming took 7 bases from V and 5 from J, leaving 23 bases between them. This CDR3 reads CASILWGKGDGTGELFF. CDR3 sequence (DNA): TGTGCCAGTATCCTATGGGGAAAGGGGGACGGAACCGGGGAGCTGTTTTTT. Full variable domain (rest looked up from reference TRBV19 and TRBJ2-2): DGGITQSPKYLFRKEGQNVTLSCEQNLNHDAMYWYRQDPGQGLRLIYYSQIVNDFQKGDIAEGYSVSREKKESFPLTVTSAQKNPTAFYLCASILWGKGDGTGELFFGEGSRLTVL.

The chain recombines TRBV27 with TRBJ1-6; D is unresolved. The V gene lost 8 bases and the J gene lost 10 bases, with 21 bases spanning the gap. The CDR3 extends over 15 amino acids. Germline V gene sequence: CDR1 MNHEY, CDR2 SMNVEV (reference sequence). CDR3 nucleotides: TGTGCCAGCTCTAATTCCCAACGGTCCGTGTCACCCCTCCACTTT. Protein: CASSNSQRSVSPLHF.

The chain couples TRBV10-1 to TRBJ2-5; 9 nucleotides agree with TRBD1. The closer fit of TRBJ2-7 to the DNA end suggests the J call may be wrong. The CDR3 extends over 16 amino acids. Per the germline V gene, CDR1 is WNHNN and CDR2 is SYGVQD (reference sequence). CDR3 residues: CASSCCGTGPHYEQYF. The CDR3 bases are TGCGCCAGCAGTTGTTGTGGGACAGGGCCCCACTACGAGCAGTACTTC.

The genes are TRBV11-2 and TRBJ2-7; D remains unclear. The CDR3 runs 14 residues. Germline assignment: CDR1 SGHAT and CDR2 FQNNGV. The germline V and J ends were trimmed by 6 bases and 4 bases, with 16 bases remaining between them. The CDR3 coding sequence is TGTGCCAGCAGGAACGTTGAGTCAGATTACGAGCAGTACTTC. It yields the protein CASRNVESDYEQYF. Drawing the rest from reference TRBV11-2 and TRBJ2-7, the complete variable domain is EAGVAQSPRYKIIEKRQSVAFWCNPISGHATLYWYQQILGQGPKLLIQFQNNGVVDDSQLPKDRFSAERLKGVDSTLKIQPAKLEDSAVYLCASRNVESDYEQYFGPGTRLTVT.

The CDR3 loop is CASSLEGGSGSRYEQFF. In DNA form, the CDR3 reads TGTGCCAGCAGCTTAGAAGGCGGTAGCGGGAGTCGATATGAGCAGTTCTTC. The chain links TRBV11-2 to TRBJ2-1, with 9 bases fitting TRBD2. The V gene end was trimmed by 0 bases and the J gene end by 8 bases; junction bases not matched to a gene: 11. CDR3 length equals 17 residues. The germline V gene encodes CDR1 SGHAT and CDR2 FQNNGV. Using reference TRBV11-2 and TRBJ2-1 for the parts outside the CDR3, the full variable domain is EAGVAQSPRYKIIEKRQSVAFWCNPISGHATLYWYQQILGQGPKLLIQFQNNGVVDDSQLPKDRFSAERLKGVDSTLKIQPAKLEDSAVYLCASSLEGGSGSRYEQFFGPGTRLTVL.

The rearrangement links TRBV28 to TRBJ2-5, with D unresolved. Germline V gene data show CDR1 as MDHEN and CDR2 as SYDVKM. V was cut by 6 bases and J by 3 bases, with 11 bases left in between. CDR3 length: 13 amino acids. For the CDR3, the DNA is TGTGCCAGCAGCTCCGACATGAAAGAGACCCAGTACTTC. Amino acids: CASSSDMKETQYF.

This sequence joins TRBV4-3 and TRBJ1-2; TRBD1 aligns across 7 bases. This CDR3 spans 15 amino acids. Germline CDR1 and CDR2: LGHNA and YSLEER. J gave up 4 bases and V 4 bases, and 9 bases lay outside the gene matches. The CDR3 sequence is CASSPGTATFYGYTF. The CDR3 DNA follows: TGCGCCAGCAGCCCAGGGACAGCAACCTTCTATGGCTACACCTTC.

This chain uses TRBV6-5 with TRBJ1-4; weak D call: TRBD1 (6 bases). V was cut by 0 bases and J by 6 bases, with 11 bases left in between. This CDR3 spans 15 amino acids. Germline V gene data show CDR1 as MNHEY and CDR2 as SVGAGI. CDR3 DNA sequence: TGTGCCAGCAGTTACTCGAGAGGGGGGGATGAAAAACTGTTTTTT. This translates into CASSYSRGGDEKLFF.

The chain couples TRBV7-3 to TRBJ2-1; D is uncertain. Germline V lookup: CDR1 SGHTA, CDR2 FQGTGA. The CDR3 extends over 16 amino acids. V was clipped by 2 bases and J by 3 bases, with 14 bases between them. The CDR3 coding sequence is TGTGCCAGCAGCTTATCAGGTCCCTCTTTCTACAATGAGCAGTTCTTC. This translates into CASSLSGPSFYNEQFF.

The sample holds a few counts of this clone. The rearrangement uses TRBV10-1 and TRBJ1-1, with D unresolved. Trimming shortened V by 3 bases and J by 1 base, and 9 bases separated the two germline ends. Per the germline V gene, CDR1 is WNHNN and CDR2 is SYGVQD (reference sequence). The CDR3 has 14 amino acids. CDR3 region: CASSEGGTNTEAFF. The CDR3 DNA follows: TGCGCCAGCAGTGAAGGAGGAACGAACACTGAAGCTTTCTTT.

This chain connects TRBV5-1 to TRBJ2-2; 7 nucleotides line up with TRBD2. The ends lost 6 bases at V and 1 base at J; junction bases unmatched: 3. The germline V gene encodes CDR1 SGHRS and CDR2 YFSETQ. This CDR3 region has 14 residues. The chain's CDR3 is CASTLAVNTGELFF. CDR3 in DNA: TGCGCCAGCACCCTAGCGGTGAACACCGGGGAGCTGTTTTTT.

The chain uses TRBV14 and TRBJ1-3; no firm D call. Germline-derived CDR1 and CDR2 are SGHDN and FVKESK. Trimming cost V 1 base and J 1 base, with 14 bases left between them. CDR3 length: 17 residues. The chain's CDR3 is CASSQASVPSSGNTIYF. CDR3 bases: TGTGCCAGCAGCCAAGCATCGGTCCCATCATCTGGAAACACCATATATTTT.

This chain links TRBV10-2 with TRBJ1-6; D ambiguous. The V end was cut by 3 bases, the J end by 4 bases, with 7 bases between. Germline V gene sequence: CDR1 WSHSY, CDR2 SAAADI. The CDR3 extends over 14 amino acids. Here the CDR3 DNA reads TGCGCCAGCAGTGAACAAGTATATAATTCACCCCTCCACTTT. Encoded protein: CASSEQVYNSPLHF.

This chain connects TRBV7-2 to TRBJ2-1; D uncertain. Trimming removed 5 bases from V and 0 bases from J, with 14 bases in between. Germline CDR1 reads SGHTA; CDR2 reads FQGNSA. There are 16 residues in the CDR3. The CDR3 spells CASSAATYNSYNEQFF. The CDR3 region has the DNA TGTGCCAGCAGCGCCGCGACTTATAACTCCTACAATGAGCAGTTCTTC.